Below, 24 T cell receptor beta chains from the same sample are listed, as sequenced in a study of blood T cell repertoires in COVID-19. Clones were sequenced by immunoSEQ multiplex PCR, and TCRdb holds only the in-frame ones, with some missing. The sample shows around 250,000 clones, about 84% of them seen only once. Sequencing was performed on peripheral blood. The receptors derive from an elderly man with acute or convalescent COVID-19.

This chain connects TRBV7-6 to TRBJ1-1, with a weak D call TRBD1 (6 bases). The ends were cut back, 4 bases at V and 3 bases at J, with 18 bases in the middle. The V gene's germline CDR1 is SGHVS and CDR2 FNYEAQ. The CDR3 extends over 16 amino acids. CDR3 region: CASSSSRTVGDTEAFF. In DNA, the CDR3 is TGTGCCAGCAGCTCGTCCAGGACAGTTGGGGACACTGAAGCTTTCTTT.

The sample holds one count of this clone. The chain has TRBV28 and TRBJ1-2, with TRBD1 identical over 7 bases. The V and J ends lost 6 bases and 5 bases, in that order; junction bases with no gene match: 12. Per germline, CDR1 MDHEN and CDR2 SYDVKM. This CDR3 is built from 15 residues. DNA of the CDR3: TGTGCCAGCAGAGAGCCGGGACAGAATACTTATGGCTACACCTTC. Its protein is CASREPGQNTYGYTF.

V usage is TRBV5-5 and J usage is TRBJ1-5, with D possibly being TRBD1 (5 bases). CDR3 length: 15 amino acids. Trimming stripped 1 base from V and 7 bases from J, with 15 bases between. Per germline, CDR1 SGHKS and CDR2 YYEKEE (reference sequence). The CDR3 here is CASSLWLGGGQPQHF. CDR3 sequence (DNA): TGTGCCAGCAGCTTGTGGCTCGGGGGAGGACAGCCCCAGCATTTT.

Comment on this clone: Other nucleotide sequences in the sample specify the same CDR3. As DNA, the CDR3 is TGTGCCATCAGTGGGACAGGGAATCAGCCCCAGCATTTT. It codes for CAISGTGNQPQHF. J is TRBJ1-5 and V is TRBV10-3; TRBD1 matches 8 bases. Per the germline V gene, CDR1 is ENHRY and CDR2 is SYGVKD. The CDR3 has 13 amino acids. Trimming took 4 bases from V and 4 from J; bases not matched to a gene: 0.

In DNA form, the CDR3 reads TGTGCCAGCACCACAGGGGGAGGCTACAATGAGCAGTTCTTC. As protein: CASTTGGGYNEQFF. This sequence joins TRBV27 and TRBJ2-1, with TRBD1 matching over 8 bases. CDR1 MNHEY and CDR2 SMNVEV come from the germline V gene (reference sequence). The CDR3 is made up of 14 amino acids. The V and J ends lost 7 bases and 3 bases, in that order; junction bases with no gene match: 5.

The chain uses TRBV27 and TRBJ2-7, with 9 bases lining up with TRBD1. V was pared by 6 bases and J by 2 bases, with 14 bases of the junction left unmatched. CDR3 length: 17 residues. The V gene's germline CDR1 is MNHEY and CDR2 SMNVEV (reference sequence). The CDR3 DNA follows: TGTGCCAGCAGCCATGACCAAGGGGACAGGGCCCCCTACGAGCAGTACTTC. This sequence encodes CASSHDQGDRAPYEQYF.

A remark on this clone: At one end the junction does not follow the germline gene, possibly because of a read error. The chain combines TRBV7-7 with TRBJ2-2; a weak D match, TRBD2 (5 bases). This CDR3 comprises 16 residues. Per germline, CDR1 SSHAT and CDR2 FNYEAQ (reference sequence). The CDR3 bases are TGTGCTAGCAGCTTAGCGCCCGGGGCGAACACCGGGGAGCTGTTTTTT. It translates to CASSLAPGANTGELFF.

This clone has only one observation. V usage is TRBV10-3 and J usage is TRBJ1-5, with 8 bases that match TRBD1. Germline values: CDR1 ENHRY, CDR2 SYGVKD. V lost 11 bases to trimming and J lost 1 base; unmatched junction nucleotides: 4. This CDR3 spans 13 amino acids. This CDR3 is CAATGESNQPQHF. The CDR3, as DNA: TGTGCCGCGACAGGGGAAAGCAATCAGCCCCAGCATTTT.

The V and J genes are TRBV28 and TRBJ1-2; D may be TRBD1 (6 bases). V gave up 5 bases and J gave up 8 bases, with 18 bases separating them. Looked up from germline, CDR1 is MDHEN and CDR2 is SYDVKM. The CDR3 length is 14 residues. This CDR3 is CASSTVGAEGGYTF. The DNA for the CDR3 is TGTGCCAGCAGTACCGTGGGGGCCGAAGGCGGCTACACCTTC.

Worth noting for this clone: In the same sample, other DNA sequences code for this CDR3. The rearrangement joins TRBV9 to TRBJ2-7, with D perhaps matching TRBD1 (5 bases). The CDR3 is 14 residues long. With 2 bases removed from V and 2 bases from J, the gap between germline ends came to 11 bases. The germline CDR1 and CDR2 sequences are SGDLS and YYNGEE. DNA for the CDR3: TGTGCCAGCAGCGTCGGGCAGGGTACCTACGAGCAGTACTTC. Translating it yields CASSVGQGTYEQYF.

The rearrangement uses TRBV15 and TRBJ2-2, with D perhaps matching TRBD1 (6 bases). Trimming took 6 bases from V and 4 from J, leaving 12 bases between them. Germline lookup yields CDR1 LNHNV and CDR2 YYDKDF (reference sequence). CDR3 size: 14 residues. The CDR3 DNA sequence: TGTGCCACCAGGACAGGAGGAAGCACCGGGGAGCTGTTTTTT. Its protein product is CATRTGGSTGELFF.

The chain recombines TRBV19 with TRBJ2-1; 13 nucleotides line up with TRBD2. This CDR3 has 16 amino acids. Losses at the gene ends were 6 bases for V and 5 bases for J; bases not matched to a gene: 7. Per the germline V gene, CDR1 is LNHDA and CDR2 is SQIVND (reference sequence). The CDR3 DNA is TGTGCCAGTAGCTCCCCGGGACTAGCGGGGCACAATGAGCAGTTCTTC. Translation: CASSSPGLAGHNEQFF.

V and J are TRBV28 and TRBJ1-6; D is unclear. The V gene's germline CDR1 is MDHEN and CDR2 SYDVKM. V was cut by 2 bases and J by 10 bases, with 12 bases left in between. The CDR3 loop spans 14 amino acids. DNA of the CDR3: TGTGCCAGCAGTTTAGGTGACGGGGTCTCACCCCTCCACTTT. This encodes CASSLGDGVSPLHF. Full variable domain (rest looked up from reference TRBV28 and TRBJ1-6): DVKVTQSSRYLVKRTGEKVFLECVQDMDHENMFWYRQDPGLGLRLIYFSYDVKMKEKGDIPEGYSVSREKKERFSLILESASTNQTSMYLCASSLGDGVSPLHFGNGTRLTVT.

The chain has TRBV3-1 (or the pseudogene TRBV3-2) and TRBJ2-1, with 7 bases aligning to TRBD1. The V segment lost 4 bases and the J segment 4 bases; nucleotides outside the gene matches: 10. This CDR3 region has 16 residues. Per germline, CDR1 LGHDT and CDR2 YNNKEL (reference sequence). The CDR3 DNA reads as TGTGCCAGCAGCCCCAGCGGACAGGACCTTTACAATGAGCAGTTCTTC. Its translation: CASSPSGQDLYNEQFF.

This chain joins TRBV7-6 and TRBJ1-3; D gene uncertain. V dropped 2 bases and J dropped 2 bases, with 13 bases sitting between them. From germline, CDR1 is SGHVS and CDR2 FNYEAQ. The CDR3 contains 16 residues. For the CDR3, the DNA is TGTGCCAGCAGCTTACGGGGAGACGGGGCTGGAAACACCATATATTTT. It encodes CASSLRGDGAGNTIYF.

The V gene is TRBV9, the J gene TRBJ2-7, with no clear D. The germline V gene encodes CDR1 SGDLS and CDR2 YYNGEE. V was cut by 3 bases and J by 5 bases, with 9 bases left in between. The CDR3 is 12 amino acids. CDR3 in DNA: TGTGCCAGCAGCGGCGACAACGACGAGCAGTACTTC. It yields the protein CASSGDNDEQYF.

The chain combines TRBV27 with TRBJ1-5; D is possibly TRBD1 (5 bases). Looked up from germline, CDR1 is MNHEY and CDR2 is SMNVEV (reference sequence). The V gene lost 7 bases and the J gene lost 6 bases, with 16 bases spanning the gap. The CDR3 length is 14 residues. DNA for the CDR3: TGTGCCAGCACCGCGCGGGGCGGGGGTCAGCCCCAGCATTTT. Translating gives CASTARGGGQPQHF.

The chain couples TRBV3-1 (or the pseudogene TRBV3-2) to TRBJ2-3; D is possibly TRBD2 (6 bases). The CDR3 extends over 12 amino acids. The ends were cut back, 4 bases at V and 6 bases at J, with 8 bases in the middle. From germline, CDR1 is LGHDT and CDR2 YNNKEL (reference sequence). The CDR3 loop is CASSPAGDTQYF. The CDR3 coding sequence is TGTGCCAGCAGCCCCGCGGGGGATACGCAGTATTTT.

The chain employs TRBV6-5 and TRBJ2-7; D not certain. With 0 bases removed from V and 0 bases from J, the gap between germline ends came to 12 bases. The length of the CDR3 is 16 residues. The germline CDR1 and CDR2 sequences are MNHEY and SVGAGI. In nucleotides, the CDR3 is TGTGCCAGCAGTTACTCGTTCGCCAAACTCTCCTACGAGCAGTACTTC. Its protein product is CASSYSFAKLSYEQYF.

The chain is built from TRBV28 and TRBJ2-7; 9 nucleotides agree with TRBD2. Per the germline V gene, CDR1 is MDHEN and CDR2 is SYDVKM. The CDR3 loop spans 15 amino acids. V lost 1 base to trimming and J lost 3 bases; unmatched junction nucleotides: 4. The CDR3 loop is CASSLYSGRNYEQYF. As DNA, the CDR3 is TGTGCCAGCAGTTTATATAGCGGGAGAAACTACGAGCAGTACTTC.

This clone was detected only a few times. The sample contains more than one DNA sequence encoding this CDR3. The J gene is TRBJ1-2, the V gene TRBV3-1 (or the pseudogene TRBV3-2); a possible D gene is TRBD1 (6 bases). The CDR3 runs 13 residues. Germline V gene data show CDR1 as LGHDT and CDR2 as YNNKEL (reference sequence). Deletions cut 1 base from V and 8 bases from J, with 11 bases between. The CDR3 here is CASSQGTGKGYTF. Written as DNA, the CDR3 is TGTGCCAGCAGCCAAGGCACAGGGAAAGGCTACACCTTC.

The chain links TRBV5-1 to TRBJ1-4; possible D gene TRBD1, 6 bases. Trimming stripped 1 base from V and 5 bases from J, with 12 bases between. The germline CDR1 and CDR2 sequences are SGHRS and YFSETQ. The CDR3 covers 15 residues. The CDR3, as DNA: TGCGCCAGCAGCTTGCAGGCAGGGGCGAATGAAAAACTGTTTTTT. It specifies CASSLQAGANEKLFF.

This chain connects TRBV5-1 to TRBJ2-2, with 11 bases lining up with TRBD2. Germline V CDR1 and CDR2: SGHRS, YFSETQ. With V trimmed by 2 bases and J by 0 bases, 6 bases remained unmatched. The CDR3 is 18 amino acids. CDR3 coding DNA: TGCGCCAGCAGCTTTGGGCTAGCGGGAGGTGCGAACACCGGGGAGCTGTTTTTT. Protein: CASSFGLAGGANTGELFF.

The V and J genes are TRBV7-2 and TRBJ2-3; the match to TRBD2 covers 13 bases. This CDR3 is built from 14 residues. Germline V CDR1 and CDR2: SGHTA, FQGNSA. Germline trimming cut 5 bases from V and 9 bases from J; bases unmatched to any gene: 5. This CDR3 reads CASSVGLAGYTQYF. CDR3 coding DNA: TGTGCCAGCAGCGTGGGACTAGCGGGATACACGCAGTATTTT.